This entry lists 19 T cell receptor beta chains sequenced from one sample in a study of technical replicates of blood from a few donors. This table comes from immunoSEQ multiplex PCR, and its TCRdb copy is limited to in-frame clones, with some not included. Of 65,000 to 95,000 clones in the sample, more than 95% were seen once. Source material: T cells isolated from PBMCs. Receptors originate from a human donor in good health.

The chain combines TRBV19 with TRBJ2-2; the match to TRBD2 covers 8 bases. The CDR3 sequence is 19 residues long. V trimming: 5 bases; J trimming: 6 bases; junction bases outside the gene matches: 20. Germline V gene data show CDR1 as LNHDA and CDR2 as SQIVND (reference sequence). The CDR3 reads CASSWAASGGRYLAGELFF. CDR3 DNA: TGTGCCAGTAGTTGGGCCGCGAGCGGGGGCCGGTATTTGGCCGGGGAGCTGTTTTTT.

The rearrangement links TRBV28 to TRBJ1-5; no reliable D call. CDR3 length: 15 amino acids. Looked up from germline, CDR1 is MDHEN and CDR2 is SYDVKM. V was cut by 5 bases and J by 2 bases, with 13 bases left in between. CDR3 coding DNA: TGTGCCAGCAGTCGTAGTGATTACGGCAATCAGCCCCAGCATTTT. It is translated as CASSRSDYGNQPQHF.

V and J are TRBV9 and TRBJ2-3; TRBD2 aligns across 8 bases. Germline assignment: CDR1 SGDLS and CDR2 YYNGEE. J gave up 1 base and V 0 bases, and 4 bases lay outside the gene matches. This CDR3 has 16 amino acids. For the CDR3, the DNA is TGTGCCAGCAGCGTAGATGCGGGAGGTGGCACAGATACGCAGTATTTT. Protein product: CASSVDAGGGTDTQYF.

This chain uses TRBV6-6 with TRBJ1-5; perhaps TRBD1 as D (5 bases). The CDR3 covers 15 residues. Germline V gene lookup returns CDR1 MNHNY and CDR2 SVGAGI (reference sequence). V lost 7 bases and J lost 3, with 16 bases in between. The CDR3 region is CASTPTGGFNQPQHF. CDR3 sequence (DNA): TGTGCCAGCACCCCTACGGGGGGGTTCAATCAGCCCCAGCATTTT.

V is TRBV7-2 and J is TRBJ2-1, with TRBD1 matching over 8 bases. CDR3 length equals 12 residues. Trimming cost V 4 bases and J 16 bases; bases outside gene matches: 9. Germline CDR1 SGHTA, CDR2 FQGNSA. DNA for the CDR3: TGTGCCAGCAGCTGGGGACAGGCCCTCCCTTTCTTC. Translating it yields CASSWGQALPFF.

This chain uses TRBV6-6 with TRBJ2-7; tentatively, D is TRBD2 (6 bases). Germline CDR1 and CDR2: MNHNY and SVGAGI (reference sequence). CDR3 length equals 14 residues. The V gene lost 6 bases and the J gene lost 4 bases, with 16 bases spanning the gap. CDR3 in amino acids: CASSPTGVRYEQYF. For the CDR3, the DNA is TGTGCCAGCAGCCCGACGGGGGTGAGATACGAGCAGTACTTC.

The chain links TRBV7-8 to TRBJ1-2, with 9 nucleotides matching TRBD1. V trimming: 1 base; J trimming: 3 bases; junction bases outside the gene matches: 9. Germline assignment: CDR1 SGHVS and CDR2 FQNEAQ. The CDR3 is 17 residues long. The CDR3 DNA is TGTGCCAGCAGCTTAGACAGGGGGCTGAATCCGGACTATGGCTACACCTTC. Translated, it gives CASSLDRGLNPDYGYTF.

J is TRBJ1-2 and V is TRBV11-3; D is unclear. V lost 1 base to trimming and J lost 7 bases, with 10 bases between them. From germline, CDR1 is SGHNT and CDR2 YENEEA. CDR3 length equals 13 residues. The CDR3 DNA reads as TGTGCCAGCAGCTTAGGCGCCGCCGGTGGCTACACCTTC. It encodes CASSLGAAGGYTF.

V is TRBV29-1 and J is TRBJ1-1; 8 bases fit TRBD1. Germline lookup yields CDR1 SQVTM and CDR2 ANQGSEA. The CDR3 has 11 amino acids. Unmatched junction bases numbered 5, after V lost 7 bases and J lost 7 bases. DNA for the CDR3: TGCAGCGGCTCCGACAGGGGTGAAGCTTTCTTT. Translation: CSGSDRGEAFF.

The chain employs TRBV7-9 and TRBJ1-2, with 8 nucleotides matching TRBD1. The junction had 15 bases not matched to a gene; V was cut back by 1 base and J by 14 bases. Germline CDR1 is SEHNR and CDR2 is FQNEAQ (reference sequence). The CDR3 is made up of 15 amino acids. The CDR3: CASSLEFQTGDHRTF. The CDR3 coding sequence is TGTGCCAGCAGCTTAGAGTTCCAGACAGGGGATCATAGGACCTTC. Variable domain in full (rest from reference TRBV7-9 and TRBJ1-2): DTGVSQNPRHKITKRGQNVTFRCDPISEHNRLYWYRQTLGQGPEFLTYFQNEAQLEKSRLLSDRFSAERPKGSFSTLEIQRTEQGDSAMYLCASSLEFQTGDHRTFGSGTRLTVV.

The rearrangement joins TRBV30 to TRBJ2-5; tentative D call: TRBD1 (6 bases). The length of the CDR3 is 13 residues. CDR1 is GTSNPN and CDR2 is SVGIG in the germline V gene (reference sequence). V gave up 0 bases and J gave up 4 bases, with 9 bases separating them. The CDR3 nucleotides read TGTGCCTGGAGTGTTACAGGGAGAGAGACCCAGTACTTC. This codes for CAWSVTGRETQYF.

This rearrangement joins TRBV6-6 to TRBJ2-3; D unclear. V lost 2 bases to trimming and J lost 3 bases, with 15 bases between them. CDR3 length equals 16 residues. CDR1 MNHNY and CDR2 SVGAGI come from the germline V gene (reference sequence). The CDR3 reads CASSYNPTFTTDTQYF. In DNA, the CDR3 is TGTGCCAGCAGTTACAACCCGACTTTTACGACAGATACGCAGTATTTT.

The chain's CDR3 is CASSFHRVDTGELFF. In nucleotides, the CDR3 is TGCGCCAGCAGCTTCCACAGGGTGGACACCGGGGAGCTGTTTTTT. The chain joins TRBV5-1 to TRBJ2-2; the D gene is possibly TRBD1 (6 bases). Between the trimmed V and J ends, which lost 2 bases and 3 bases, there was a span of 11 bases. The CDR3 loop spans 15 amino acids. Germline CDR1 SGHRS, CDR2 YFSETQ.

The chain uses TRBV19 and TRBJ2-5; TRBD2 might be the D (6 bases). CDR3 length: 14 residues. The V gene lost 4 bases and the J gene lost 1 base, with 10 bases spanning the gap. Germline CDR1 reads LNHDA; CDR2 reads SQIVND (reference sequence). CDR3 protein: CASSRQGGQETQYF. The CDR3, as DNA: TGTGCCAGTAGTAGGCAGGGAGGCCAAGAGACCCAGTACTTC.

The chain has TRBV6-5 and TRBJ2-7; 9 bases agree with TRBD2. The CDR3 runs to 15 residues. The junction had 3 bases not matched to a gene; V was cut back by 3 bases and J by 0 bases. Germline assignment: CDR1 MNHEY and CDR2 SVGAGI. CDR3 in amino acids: CASSYISGSSYEQYF. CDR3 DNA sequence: TGTGCCAGCAGTTATATTAGCGGGAGCTCCTACGAGCAGTACTTC.

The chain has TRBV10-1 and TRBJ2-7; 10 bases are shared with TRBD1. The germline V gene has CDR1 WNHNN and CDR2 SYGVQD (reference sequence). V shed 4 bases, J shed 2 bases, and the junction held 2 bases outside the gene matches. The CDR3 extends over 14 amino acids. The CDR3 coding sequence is TGCGCCAGCAGTGGTGGGACAGGGGCCTACGAGCAGTACTTC. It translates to CASSGGTGAYEQYF.

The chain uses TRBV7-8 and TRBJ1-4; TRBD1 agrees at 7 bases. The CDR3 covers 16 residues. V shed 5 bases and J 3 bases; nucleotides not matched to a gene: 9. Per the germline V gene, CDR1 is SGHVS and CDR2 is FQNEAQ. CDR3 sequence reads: CASSPPRDRANEKLFF. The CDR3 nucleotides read TGTGCCAGCAGCCCTCCCCGGGACAGAGCTAATGAAAAACTGTTTTTT.

DNA for the CDR3: TGTGCCAGCAGCCAAACCGGTACAGGGGGGACTGAAGCTTTCTTT. It specifies CASSQTGTGGTEAFF. The chain joins TRBV4-2 to TRBJ1-1, with 8 bases fitting TRBD1. V gave up 2 bases and J gave up 5 bases; unmatched junction bases: 7. The CDR3 consists of 15 residues. Germline-derived CDR1 and CDR2 are LGHNA and YNFKEQ.

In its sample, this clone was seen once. The CDR3 loop reads CASSQDGRLAGADTQYF. In nucleotides, the CDR3 is TGCGCCAGCAGCCAAGATGGGAGACTAGCGGGAGCAGATACGCAGTATTTT. The J gene is TRBJ2-3, the V gene TRBV4-1; 12 bases line up with TRBD2. Germline V CDR1 and CDR2: MGHRA, YSYEKL. The CDR3 covers 17 residues. Losses at the gene ends were 0 bases for V and 4 bases for J; bases not matched to a gene: 5.